This TCR beta chain was obtained from a study of T-cell memory formation after mild COVID-19. UMIs and sample barcodes were carried by the TCR alpha and TCR beta cDNA libraries that 5'RACE produced using constant-segment primers. Each CDR3 protein is one row after TCRdb ran MiXCR on the 5' RACE reads. In the table there are about 270,000 distinct CDR3 sequences, 15% of which are singletons. The CDR3 spans 16 residues. V was pared by 2 bases and J by 3 bases, with 11 bases of the junction left unmatched. Germline V gene lookup returns CDR1 SGDLS and CDR2 YYNGEE. Study results and limitations: SARS-CoV-2 specificity was not confirmed for second-wave clones peaking on day 37. CM and EM subsets held most contracting CD4+ clones; EMRA held CD8+ ones. Prior to infection, memory already included some responding clones, suggesting cross-reactive memory joined.

About this clonotype: The antigen is unknown.

Specimen: PBMCs or a T cell subset sorted from them (not recorded which). The receptor was isolated from an adult woman who had mild COVID-19 (a few samples of this study predate the infection). Cell type and time point are not known. This rearrangement joins TRBV9 to TRBJ2-7; 7 bases agree with TRBD2. CDR3 amino acids: CASSVHAGEGLYEQYF. CDR3 nucleotides: TGTGCCAGCAGCGTCCACGCTGGGGAGGGGCTCTACGAGCAGTACTTC. The complete variable domain, with remaining parts taken from reference TRBV9 and TRBJ2-7, reads DSGVTQTPKHLITATGQRVTLRCSPRSGDLSVYWYQQSLDQGLQFLIQYYNGEERAKGNILERFSAQQFPDLHSELNLSSLELGDSALYFCASSVHAGEGLYEQYFGPGTRLTVT.